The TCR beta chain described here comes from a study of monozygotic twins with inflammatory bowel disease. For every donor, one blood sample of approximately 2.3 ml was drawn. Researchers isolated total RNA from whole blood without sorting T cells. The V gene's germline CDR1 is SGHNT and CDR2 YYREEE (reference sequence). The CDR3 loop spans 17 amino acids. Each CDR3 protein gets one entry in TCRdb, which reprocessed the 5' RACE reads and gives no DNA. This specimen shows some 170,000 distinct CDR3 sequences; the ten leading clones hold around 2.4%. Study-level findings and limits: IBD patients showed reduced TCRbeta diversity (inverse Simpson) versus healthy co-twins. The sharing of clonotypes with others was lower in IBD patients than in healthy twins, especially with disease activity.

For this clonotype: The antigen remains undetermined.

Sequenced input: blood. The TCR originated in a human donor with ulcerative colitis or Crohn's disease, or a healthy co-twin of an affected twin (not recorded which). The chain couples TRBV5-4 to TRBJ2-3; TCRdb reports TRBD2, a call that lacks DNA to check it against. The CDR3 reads CASSPEGSGRVTDTQYF.